The 14 T cell receptor beta chains reported below all come from one sample, sequenced in a study of blood T cell repertoires in COVID-19. The assay was immunoSEQ multiplex PCR, and TCRdb's table has in-frame clones only and misses some. The sample has roughly 330,000 clones, about 90% seen once. The specimen was PBMCs or T cells enriched from blood (not recorded which). All receptors come from a young man who had recovered from COVID-19.

The chain couples TRBV18 to TRBJ2-3; 7 bases align to TRBD1. The CDR3 covers 16 residues. V shed 1 base and J 2 bases; nucleotides not matched to a gene: 6. The germline gives CDR1 KGHSH, CDR2 LQKENI. Here the CDR3 reads CASSPQGATPTDTQYF. DNA of the CDR3: TGTGCCAGCTCACCACAGGGGGCTACCCCCACAGATACGCAGTATTTT.

The chain employs TRBV20-1 and TRBJ2-3, with TRBD2 identical over 8 bases. Germline-derived CDR1 and CDR2 are DFQATT and SNEGSKA (reference sequence). V dropped 3 bases and J dropped 0; count of bases not matched to a gene: 2. The CDR3 runs to 14 residues. The CDR3 DNA is TGCAGTGCTAGTACTAGCGGTAGCACAGATACGCAGTATTTT. This gives the protein CSASTSGSTDTQYF.

The V and J genes are TRBV2 and TRBJ1-2, with D maybe TRBD1 (5 bases). CDR3 length: 20 amino acids. V lost 4 bases and J lost 4, with 31 bases in between. The germline V gene has CDR1 SNHLY and CDR2 FYNNEI. The CDR3 bases are TGTGCCAGCAGTGGGGCCCAGACAGTTAGGGGCAGGGATAGCTCCTATGGCTACACCTTC. It translates to CASSGAQTVRGRDSSYGYTF.

In its sample, this clone was seen a few times. The chain is built from TRBV5-1 and TRBJ2-7, with 9 bases fitting TRBD1. In germline, CDR1 is SGHRS, CDR2 YFSETQ. J lost 6 bases, V lost 4 bases, and 5 bases had no gene match. This CDR3 spans 13 amino acids. The CDR3 sequence is CASSMGQGGEQYF. The CDR3 nucleotides read TGCGCCAGCAGCATGGGACAGGGAGGCGAGCAGTACTTC.

The chain recombines TRBV10-3 with TRBJ2-1; 9 bases are shared with TRBD2. The J segment lost 7 bases and the V segment lost 10 bases, leaving 11 bases of the junction unmatched. Germline assignment: CDR1 ENHRY and CDR2 SYGVKD. The length of the CDR3 is 14 residues. The DNA for the CDR3 is TGTGCCACCCTTCTAGCGGGGAATAGGAATGAGCAGTTCTTC. It translates to CATLLAGNRNEQFF.

V usage is TRBV5-1 and J usage is TRBJ1-2; 10 bases are a match to TRBD1. Losses at the gene ends were 3 bases for V and 6 bases for J; bases not matched to a gene: 5. CDR3 size: 14 residues. Germline V gene lookup returns CDR1 SGHRS and CDR2 YFSETQ. The DNA of the CDR3 is TGCGCCAGCAGCTACACCGGGACAGGGGATGGCTACACCTTC. The encoded protein is CASSYTGTGDGYTF.

V gene TRBV9 combines with J gene TRBJ2-1; the D is unclear. V was pared by 0 bases and J by 2 bases, with 15 bases between. This CDR3 spans 17 amino acids. Looked up from germline, CDR1 is SGDLS and CDR2 is YYNGEE. The CDR3 protein is CASSVGILVRTYNEQFF. CDR3 bases: TGTGCCAGCAGCGTAGGTATCCTAGTCCGAACCTACAATGAGCAGTTCTTC.

This rearrangement joins TRBV2 to TRBJ2-2; D might be TRBD2 (5 bases). V gave up 6 bases and J gave up 4 bases, with 12 bases separating them. Germline CDR1 SNHLY, CDR2 FYNNEI. The CDR3 covers 14 residues. CDR3 sequence (DNA): TGTGCCAGCAGAGACAATCGGGGCACCGGGGAGCTGTTTTTT. Amino acids: CASRDNRGTGELFF.

This sequence joins TRBV4-1 and TRBJ1-4, with 7 bases identical to TRBD1. The CDR3 loop spans 16 amino acids. Germline V lookup: CDR1 MGHRA, CDR2 YSYEKL. V shed 0 bases and J 8 bases; nucleotides not matched to a gene: 9. The CDR3 DNA reads TGCGCCAGCAGCCAAGATTGGACAGGTAGTTGGGAAAAACTGTTTTTT. It yields the protein CASSQDWTGSWEKLFF.

The rearrangement uses TRBV29-1 and TRBJ1-2, with D unresolved. CDR3 length equals 14 residues. Trimming pared 5 bases from V and 0 bases from J, leaving 13 bases between. Germline lookup yields CDR1 SQVTM and CDR2 ANQGSEA. Here the CDR3 reads CSVQVRGPNYGYTF. For the CDR3, the DNA is TGCAGCGTTCAAGTCCGCGGCCCTAACTATGGCTACACCTTC.

The CDR3 protein is CASSLGMADTQYF. The CDR3, as DNA: TGTGCCAGTAGTCTCGGGATGGCAGATACGCAGTATTTT. The V gene is TRBV19, the J gene TRBJ2-3; D is possibly TRBD2 (5 bases). Germline lookup yields CDR1 LNHDA and CDR2 SQIVND (reference sequence). Trimming stripped 5 bases from V and 4 bases from J, with 10 bases between. CDR3 length equals 13 residues.

The J gene is TRBJ2-2, the V gene TRBV5-8; 10 nucleotides match TRBD1. The trim removed 0 bases at V and 2 bases at J, leaving 4 bases unmatched. CDR3 length: 17 amino acids. The germline CDR1 and CDR2 sequences are SGHTS and YDEGEE. The CDR3 region is CASSLGQGAPNTGELFF. The CDR3 nucleotides read TGTGCCAGCAGCTTGGGACAGGGGGCCCCCAACACCGGGGAGCTGTTTTTT.

The chain combines TRBV30 with TRBJ1-5, with D perhaps TRBD1 (5 bases). The CDR3 has 15 residues. The germline V gene has CDR1 GTSNPN and CDR2 SVGIG (reference sequence). The V end lost 3 bases, the J end lost 4 bases, and 16 bases lay between the germline ends. The CDR3 spells CAWSALGEGNQPQHF. As DNA, the CDR3 is TGTGCCTGGAGCGCTTTAGGGGAAGGGAATCAGCCCCAGCATTTT.

The chain combines TRBV27 with TRBJ1-1; D is uncertain. Trimming shortened V by 2 bases and J by 3 bases, and 7 bases separated the two germline ends. Germline V gene lookup returns CDR1 MNHEY and CDR2 SMNVEV (reference sequence). The CDR3 has 13 residues. The CDR3: CASSLRRDTEAFF. Written as DNA, the CDR3 is TGTGCCAGCAGTTTACGGCGGGACACTGAAGCTTTCTTT.